A single sample gave rise to the 12 T cell receptor beta chains below, sequenced in a study of cytomegalovirus exposure and HLA in healthy donors (dated by TCRdb to the late 2010s). Receptors were amplified or captured by the immunoSEQ multiplex PCR assay. For the multiplex PCR, a mixture combining 60 forward primers for TCR Vbeta segments and 13 reverse primers for TCR Jbeta segments was used. TCRdb stores this immuneACCESS table with in-frame sequences only. Part of the clones is absent; in the studies checked, under half of the shortfall reflects unresolved V genes, and no reason is known for the rest. The sample table lists about 94,000 clones, around four fifths of them with a count of one. The ten largest make up approximately 1.4% of the sample. The sequenced sample consisted of PBMCs. These receptors were taken from a male donor in good health and CMV-seronegative.

This chain joins TRBV18 and TRBJ2-7, with 10 bases aligning to TRBD1. The CDR3 spans 15 residues. Germline loops: CDR1 KGHSH, CDR2 LQKENI. V lost 3 bases to trimming and J lost 2 bases; unmatched junction nucleotides: 4. As DNA, the CDR3 is TGTGCCAGCTCACCCCCGACAGGGGGCACCTACGAGCAGTACTTC. Its translation is CASSPPTGGTYEQYF.

V usage is TRBV10-3 and J usage is TRBJ2-1, with 11 bases matching TRBD2. J was trimmed by 1 base and V by 0 bases; bases with no gene match: 5. CDR1 ENHRY and CDR2 SYGVKD come from the germline V gene. This CDR3 spans 18 amino acids. CDR3 region: CAISESLAGVQSYNEQFF. CDR3 nucleotide sequence: TGTGCCATCAGTGAGTCACTAGCGGGAGTCCAGTCCTACAATGAGCAGTTCTTC.

The chain combines TRBV10-1 with TRBJ2-7; 11 nucleotides line up with TRBD2. The CDR3 is 14 amino acids. V lost 9 bases to trimming and J lost 2 bases; unmatched junction nucleotides: 6. Germline lookup yields CDR1 WNHNN and CDR2 SYGVQD (reference sequence). The CDR3 loop is CASTGTSGPYEQYF. The CDR3 DNA reads TGCGCCAGTACCGGGACTAGCGGACCCTACGAGCAGTACTTC.

This clone appeared a few times. The chain uses TRBV5-1 and TRBJ2-7, with D possibly being TRBD2 (6 bases). V gave up 6 bases and J gave up 0 bases, with 16 bases separating them. Germline CDR1 reads SGHRS; CDR2 reads YFSETQ. This CDR3 contains 15 residues. The CDR3 is CASTAGGGFSYEQYF. The CDR3 DNA sequence: TGCGCCAGCACCGCTGGGGGAGGATTCTCCTACGAGCAGTACTTC.

This sequence joins TRBV29-1 and TRBJ2-3, with TRBD1 identical over 7 bases. CDR1 SQVTM and CDR2 ANQGSEA come from the germline V gene. The CDR3 covers 14 residues. The J segment lost 4 bases and the V segment lost 7 bases, leaving 11 bases of the junction unmatched. CDR3 nucleotide sequence: TGCAGCGCGGATAGAGGGGGCATTGCAGATACGCAGTATTTT. Its protein is CSADRGGIADTQYF.

CDR3 DNA sequence: TGTGCCAGCAGCGCCCAGGGGCCTGCCGATAGCAATCAGCCCCAGCATTTT. This translates into CASSAQGPADSNQPQHF. The chain joins TRBV21-1 to TRBJ1-5; TRBD1 is the table's D call and was not checked against the DNA. TRBV21-1 is shown as a pseudogene. The CDR3 has 17 amino acids.

This clone appeared a single time. This sequence joins TRBV28 and TRBJ1-2; perhaps TRBD1 as D (5 bases). The CDR3 spans 14 residues. The germline V gene encodes CDR1 MDHEN and CDR2 SYDVKM. Trimming removed 4 bases from V and 5 bases from J, with 14 bases in between. The CDR3: CASSSDGGVYGYTF. The DNA for the CDR3 is TGTGCCAGCAGTTCCGACGGGGGGGTGTATGGCTACACCTTC.

This chain uses TRBV28 with TRBJ2-3; the match to TRBD1 covers 8 bases. Germline CDR1 and CDR2: MDHEN and SYDVKM. Germline trimming cut 2 bases from V and 2 bases from J; bases unmatched to any gene: 6. CDR3 size: 16 residues. The CDR3 here is CASSLGDRRYTDTQYF. The CDR3 DNA reads TGTGCCAGCAGTTTAGGGGACAGGCGATACACAGATACGCAGTATTTT.

V usage is TRBV10-1 and J usage is TRBJ2-1, with 11 bases lining up with TRBD2. V trimming: 2 bases; J trimming: 5 bases; junction bases outside the gene matches: 2. Germline lookup yields CDR1 WNHNN and CDR2 SYGVQD (reference sequence). The CDR3 loop spans 15 amino acids. The CDR3 sequence is CASSEGLAGNNEQFF. CDR3 in DNA: TGCGCCAGCAGTGAGGGACTAGCGGGCAACAATGAGCAGTTCTTC.

J is TRBJ2-1 and V is TRBV14, with D possibly being TRBD2 (7 bases). V was trimmed by 5 bases and J by 6 bases, leaving 17 bases between them. The CDR3 is 15 amino acids. CDR1 is SGHDN and CDR2 is FVKESK in the germline V gene. CDR3 residues: CASSGGLRTVNEQFF. The CDR3 DNA follows: TGTGCCAGCAGCGGGGGACTACGGACAGTCAATGAGCAGTTCTTC.

This rearrangement joins TRBV29-1 to TRBJ1-1; 7 bases fit TRBD1. CDR1 SQVTM and CDR2 ANQGSEA come from the germline V gene. The ends lost 7 bases at V and 1 base at J; junction bases unmatched: 9. This CDR3 comprises 14 residues. The DNA for the CDR3 is TGCAGCGCCGTCGGGACAGCACAGAACACTGAAGCTTTCTTT. It is translated as CSAVGTAQNTEAFF.

About this clone itself: The junction shows a germline mismatch at one end, possibly a read error. V usage is TRBV9 and J usage is TRBJ2-6; TRBD1 matches at 11 bases. The CDR3 spans 17 residues. CDR1 is SGDLS and CDR2 is YYNGEE in the germline V gene. The CDR3 here is CASSSGQGAYGANGLTF. The CDR3 DNA follows: TGTGCCAGCAGCTCCGGACAGGGGGCGTATGGGGCCAACGGCCTGACTTTC.